Detailed here is one T cell receptor beta chain. Its antigen is still unknown. The V segment lost 1 base and the J segment 6 bases; nucleotides outside the gene matches: 3. Germline V gene data show CDR1 as MNHNY and CDR2 as SVGAGI (reference sequence). The CDR3 length is 14 residues. The sample is drawn from a study of lymphopenia after photon versus proton radiotherapy. TCRdb's table, derived via immunoSEQ multiplex PCR, lists solely in-frame clones and lacks some. The data show fewer than 50,000 clones, over 75% seen once. Study-wide findings and caveats: Oligoclonal CD8+ Temra expansion after nadir drove photon patients' diversity drop. In patients who died, overall survival fell as post-nadir TCR diversity dropped more.

This clonotype was sampled from a man aged 40-55 years with gastric cancer. This chain uses TRBV6-6 with TRBJ1-2, with TRBD1 matching over 9 bases. This specimen consisted of peripheral blood, obtained from a patient treated with photon-based radiotherapy. The CDR3 DNA reads as TGTGCCAGCAGTTACTTCCGGGACAGGGATGGCTACACCTTC. This sequence encodes CASSYFRDRDGYTF.